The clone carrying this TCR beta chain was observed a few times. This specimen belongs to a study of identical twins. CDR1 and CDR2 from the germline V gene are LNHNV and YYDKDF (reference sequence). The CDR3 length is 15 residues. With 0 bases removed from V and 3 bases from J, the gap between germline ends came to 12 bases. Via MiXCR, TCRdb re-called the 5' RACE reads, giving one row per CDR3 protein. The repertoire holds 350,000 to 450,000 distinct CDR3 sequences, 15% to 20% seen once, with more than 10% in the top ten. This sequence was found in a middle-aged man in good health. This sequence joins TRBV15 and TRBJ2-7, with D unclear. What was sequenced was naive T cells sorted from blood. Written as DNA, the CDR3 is TGTGCCACCAGCAGAGATGGGCAAACCCACTACGAGCAGTACTTC. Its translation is CATSRDGQTHYEQYF.